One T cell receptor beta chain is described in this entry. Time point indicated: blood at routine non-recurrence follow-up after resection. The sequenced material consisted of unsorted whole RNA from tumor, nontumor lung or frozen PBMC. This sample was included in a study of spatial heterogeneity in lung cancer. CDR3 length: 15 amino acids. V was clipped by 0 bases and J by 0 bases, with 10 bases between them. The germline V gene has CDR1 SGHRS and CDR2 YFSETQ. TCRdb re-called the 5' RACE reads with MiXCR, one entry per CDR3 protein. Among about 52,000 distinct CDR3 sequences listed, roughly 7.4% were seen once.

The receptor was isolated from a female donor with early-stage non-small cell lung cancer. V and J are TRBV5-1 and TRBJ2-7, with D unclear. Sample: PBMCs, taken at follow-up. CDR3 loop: CASSLGPRTSYEQYF. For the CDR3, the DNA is TGCGCCAGCAGCTTGGGACCCCGAACCTCCTACGAGCAGTACTTC.